The sequence of this T cell receptor (beta chain) was determined in a study of neoadjuvant anti-PD-1 for oral cavity cancer. Study summary: Patients without progression received a fourth nivolumab dose around day 43, then surgical resection on days 50-56.

Points on this clone: The antigen is undetermined.

Six replicates per PBMC sample, mostly from 480 ng of genomic DNA. TCRdb's copy holds only in-frame clones and misses some; the assay was immunoSEQ multiplex PCR. Found here are around 68,000 clones, 80% to 90% of them singletons; the top ten hold 2.5% to 3%. The CDR3 totals 17 residues. Regarding the study as a whole: Treg/Th17 ratio rose with pretreatment blood and fell with post-treatment tumor TCRbeta clonality.

The time point is: after neoadjuvant nivolumab, at surgical resection. Analysis of PBMCs was direct, with no culture step. The sequencing used PBMCs, collected after nivolumab (anti-PD-1) treatment. The clonotype was recovered from a person aged 35-80 years with oral cavity squamous cell carcinoma. V usage is TRBV12-2 and J usage is TRBJ1-5; the tabulated D call, TRBD1, remains unverified against the DNA. TRBV12-2 is an annotated pseudogene. The DNA of the CDR3 is TGTGCAAGTCGCCCTGGTCCCCAGGGCTGGGGCAATCAGCCCCAGCATTTT. It encodes CASRPGPQGWGNQPQHF.